One sample yielded the 10 T cell receptor beta chains listed below, sequenced in a study of blood T cell repertoires in COVID-19. Repertoires were generated with immunoSEQ multiplex PCR, while TCRdb's copy carries only in-frame clones and drops some. The repertoire includes 150,000 to 200,000 clones, around four fifths of them detected once, and about 7.1% sits in the top ten. The sample comprised peripheral blood. These receptors were taken from a woman between 65 and 79 years old with COVID-19, enrolled during active disease.

In its sample, this clone was seen a few times. The CDR3 DNA reads TGTGCCAGCAGCCGTTCGACAGGGGAAAACTACGAGCAGTACTTC. Translation gives CASSRSTGENYEQYF. V usage is TRBV14 and J usage is TRBJ2-7; 8 bases are shared with TRBD1. CDR1 is SGHDN and CDR2 is FVKESK in the germline V gene. The CDR3 consists of 15 residues. V lost 4 bases to trimming and J lost 3 bases; unmatched junction nucleotides: 8.

The chain recombines TRBV7-6 with TRBJ1-1; 7 bases align to TRBD1. Germline trimming cut 3 bases from V and 4 bases from J; bases unmatched to any gene: 11. The CDR3 length is 16 residues. Germline CDR1 is SGHVS and CDR2 is FNYEAQ. The CDR3 sequence: CASSFASGTVGTEAFF. The CDR3 DNA reads as TGTGCCAGCAGCTTTGCGTCCGGGACAGTCGGCACTGAAGCTTTCTTT.

This clone was observed once. V gene TRBV28 combines with J gene TRBJ1-1, with TRBD1 matching 7 bases. Germline trimming cut 6 bases from V and 5 bases from J; bases unmatched to any gene: 6. CDR1 and CDR2 from the germline V gene are MDHEN and SYDVKM. The CDR3 loop spans 13 amino acids. CDR3 bases: TGTGCCAGCAGAAAGACAGGGAAGACTGAAGCTTTCTTT. Amino acids: CASRKTGKTEAFF.

The chain joins TRBV4-3 to TRBJ2-3, with 10 bases lining up with TRBD2. After removal of 0 bases from V and 8 bases from J, the junction contained 8 bases not matched to a gene. Germline CDR1 LGHNA, CDR2 YSLEER. This CDR3 has 16 amino acids. This CDR3 is CASSQDGLADKGTQYF. CDR3 DNA sequence: TGCGCCAGCAGCCAAGATGGACTAGCGGACAAGGGTACGCAGTATTTT.

The chain recombines TRBV2 with TRBJ1-2, with TRBD1 as a possible D gene (6 bases). This CDR3 has 14 amino acids. The germline V gene has CDR1 SNHLY and CDR2 FYNNEI. Trimming cost V 1 base and J 8 bases, with 14 bases left between them. CDR3 loop: CASSEEGRGHGYTF. The CDR3 bases are TGTGCCAGCAGTGAAGAGGGGCGGGGGCACGGCTACACCTTC.

The chain combines TRBV20-1 with TRBJ2-7, with a weak D call TRBD2 (6 bases). Germline CDR1 reads DFQATT; CDR2 reads SNEGSKA (reference sequence). Deletions cut 3 bases from V and 0 bases from J, with 15 bases between. The CDR3 has 15 amino acids. The CDR3 DNA sequence: TGCAGTGCTAGTACCCGGAGACTAGACTCCTACGAGCAGTACTTC. Translation gives CSASTRRLDSYEQYF.

The chain carries TRBV30 and TRBJ1-2; 9 bases align to TRBD1. Germline V gives CDR1 GTSNPN, CDR2 SVGIG (reference sequence). The trim removed 3 bases at V and 4 bases at J, leaving 12 bases unmatched. The CDR3 is 16 residues long. CDR3 DNA sequence: TGTGCCTGGAGCGAAACCGGGACAGGGCGGCTCTATGGCTACACCTTC. It is translated as CAWSETGTGRLYGYTF. Based on the CDR3 plus reference TRBV30 and TRBJ1-2, the full variable domain is SQTIHQWPATLVQPVGSPLSLECTVEGTSNPNLYWYRQAAGRGLQLLFYSVGIGQISSEVPQNLSASRPQDRQFILSSKKLLLSDSGFYLCAWSETGTGRLYGYTFGSGTRLTVV.

On this clone itself: At one boundary the junction diverges from the germline segment, which might be a read error. V is TRBV6-2 or TRBV6-3 and J is TRBJ2-7; TRBD1 is a possible D gene (6 bases). Germline V gives CDR1 MNHEY, CDR2 SVGEGT. The CDR3 extends over 11 amino acids. For the CDR3, the DNA is TGTGCCAGCAGTATCGGACAGTCACATAACTTC. Amino acid sequence: CASSIGQSHNF.

This clone has a handful of counts. The chain is built from TRBV11-2 and TRBJ2-1; 9 bases map to TRBD2. Unmatched junction bases numbered 9, after V lost 2 bases and J lost 7 bases. Germline V gene data show CDR1 as SGHAT and CDR2 as FQNNGV. The CDR3 length is 16 residues. The CDR3 reads CASSLPGTSRFNEQFF. Written as DNA, the CDR3 is TGTGCCAGCAGCTTACCCGGGACTAGCAGGTTTAATGAGCAGTTCTTC.

The chain couples TRBV19 to TRBJ2-4; 8 positions agree with TRBD2. This CDR3 is 22 amino acids long. In germline, CDR1 is LNHDA, CDR2 SQIVND (reference sequence). V trimming: 0 bases; J trimming: 1 base; junction bases outside the gene matches: 20. CDR3 DNA: TGTGCCAGTAGTATAGATAGGAGGCAGAGGCTAGCGGGCTCGGGGGCCAAAAACATTCAGTACTTC. Translating gives CASSIDRRQRLAGSGAKNIQYF.